A single T cell receptor beta chain is shown here with its context. This record belongs to a study of blood T cell repertoires in COVID-19. The table came from immunoSEQ multiplex PCR; TCRdb's copy has only in-frame clones and leaves some out. The table has 150,000 or so clones, roughly 82% seen once. CDR3 size: 14 residues. The germline V and J ends were trimmed by 2 bases and 1 base, with 8 bases remaining between them. Germline CDR1 LGHNT, CDR2 FRNRAP. Material: PBMCs or T cells enriched from blood (not recorded which). The rearrangement joins TRBV12-5 to TRBJ1-1; D remains unclear. This sequence was found in a man aged 50-60 years who had recovered from COVID-19. The CDR3 loop is CASGLSRQNTEAFF. CDR3 nucleotide sequence: TGTGCTAGTGGTTTGAGCAGACAGAACACTGAAGCTTTCTTT.